A single sample is the source of the 23 T cell receptor beta chains below, sequenced in a study of T-cell memory formation after mild COVID-19. TCRdb redid the calling of the 5' RACE reads with MiXCR, one entry per CDR3 protein. The sample lists more than 75,000 distinct CDR3 sequences; around a quarter were seen once. Sequenced sample: PBMCs or a T cell subset sorted from them (not recorded which). These receptors were taken from a young man who had mild COVID-19 (a few samples of this study predate the infection). Cell type and time point are not known.

The gene calls are TRBV7-8 and TRBJ2-2, with D possibly TRBD1 on 5 matching bases. V lost 5 bases and J lost 7, with 26 bases in between. The CDR3 totals 18 residues. Germline CDR1 is SGHVS and CDR2 is FQNEAQ. The CDR3 nucleotides are TGTGCCAGCAGCCCGCCACTTGACAGTCTGGGTGGGCGCGGGGAGCTGTTTTTT. Protein product: CASSPPLDSLGGRGELFF.

The V and J genes are TRBV5-1 and TRBJ2-7; 9 bases align to TRBD1. V trimming: 4 bases; J trimming: 4 bases; junction bases outside the gene matches: 9. This CDR3 is built from 15 residues. Germline assignment: CDR1 SGHRS and CDR2 YFSETQ. The CDR3 here is CASSVERTGEYEQYF. Here the CDR3 DNA reads TGCGCCAGCAGCGTAGAAAGGACAGGGGAATACGAGCAGTACTTC.

This chain uses TRBV15 with TRBJ2-1; D is perhaps TRBD1 (6 bases). Trimming left V 2 bases short and J 2 bases short, with 7 bases between. There are 14 residues in the CDR3. The V gene's germline CDR1 is LNHNV and CDR2 YYDKDF (reference sequence). As DNA, the CDR3 is TGTGCCACCAGCAGACAGGGGACCTACAATGAGCAGTTCTTC. It is translated as CATSRQGTYNEQFF.

This clonotype was counted a few times. The chain links TRBV25-1 to TRBJ1-1, with D unclear. The V and J ends lost 4 bases and 5 bases respectively, with 11 bases between them. Germline V CDR1 and CDR2: MGHDK, SYGVNS. CDR3 length: 13 amino acids. The CDR3 nucleotides read TGTGCCAGCAGTGGGAGACGAGGGACTGAAGCTTTCTTT. Its protein product is CASSGRRGTEAFF. The entire variable domain, with the rest obtained from reference TRBV25-1 and TRBJ1-1, is as follows: EADIYQTPRYLVIGTGKKITLECSQTMGHDKMYWYQQDPGMELHLIHYSYGVNSTEKGDLSSESTVSRIRTEHFPLTLESARPSHTSQYLCASSGRRGTEAFFGQGTRLTVV.

This clonotype has a handful of counts. The V call is TRBV7-8, the J call TRBJ2-6; either TRBD1 or TRBD2 may fit D (5 bases each). Trimming removed 5 bases at V and 0 bases at J, with 14 bases between. Germline CDR1 SGHVS, CDR2 FQNEAQ. The length of the CDR3 is 17 residues. As DNA, the CDR3 is TGTGCCAGCAGCAGAGGGGTCGTGATCTCTGGGGCCAACGTCCTGACTTTC. This encodes CASSRGVVISGANVLTF.

This chain links TRBV12-3 or TRBV12-4 with TRBJ2-3; tentative D call: TRBD2 (5 bases). V was shortened by 3 bases and J by 3 bases, with 16 bases between the two germline ends. CDR3 length: 16 amino acids. The DNA for the CDR3 is TGTGCCAGCAGTTTCGTTGGGAGAGGGAGTACAGATACGCAGTATTTT. This translates into CASSFVGRGSTDTQYF.

This clonotype was picked up a small number of times. V gene TRBV29-1 combines with J gene TRBJ2-5; D is unresolved. Trimming left V 3 bases short and J 7 bases short, with 15 bases between. Germline lookup yields CDR1 SQVTM and CDR2 ANQGSEA. The length of the CDR3 is 13 residues. The CDR3 loop reads CSVESAGPMTQYF. CDR3 sequence (DNA): TGCAGCGTTGAGTCGGCCGGTCCTATGACCCAGTACTTC.

In its sample, this clonotype was seen a few times. This chain uses TRBV7-6 with TRBJ1-1, with a possible D match to TRBD1 (6 bases). CDR1 and CDR2 from the germline V gene are SGHVS and FNYEAQ. The CDR3 is 12 residues long. V lost 6 bases, J lost 8 bases, and 13 bases lay in between. The CDR3 is CASSDGGREAFF. CDR3 in DNA: TGTGCCAGCAGTGACGGGGGCAGAGAAGCTTTCTTT.

The sample holds a few counts of this clonotype. In nucleotides, the CDR3 is TGCGCCAGCAGTCCCGCCAGGCTAGGAGAAGCTTTCTTT. Protein: CASSPARLGEAFF. The rearrangement links TRBV10-2 to TRBJ1-1; D gene uncertain. V was pared by 5 bases and J by 8 bases, with 15 bases between. The germline V gene has CDR1 WSHSY and CDR2 SAAADI. The CDR3 has 13 amino acids.

This clonotype has just a few counts. J is TRBJ2-7 and V is TRBV20-1, with TRBD2 identical over 11 bases. With V trimmed by 5 bases and J by 1 base, 7 bases remained unmatched. The CDR3 length is 15 residues. From germline, CDR1 is DFQATT and CDR2 SNEGSKA (reference sequence). The CDR3 sequence: CSAELAGVISYEQYV. CDR3 DNA sequence: TGCAGTGCTGAACTAGCGGGGGTTATATCCTACGAGCAGTACGTC.

This clonotype came up a few times. The chain links TRBV6-5 to TRBJ1-1; D is possibly TRBD1 (6 bases). Germline CDR1 is MNHEY and CDR2 is SVGAGI. The V gene lost 10 bases and the J gene lost 1 base, with 13 bases spanning the gap. CDR3 length: 13 amino acids. As DNA, the CDR3 is TGTGCCATCGCGCCGGGACAGAACACTGAAGCTTTCTTT. Protein product: CAIAPGQNTEAFF.

This clonotype has a handful of counts. The rearrangement uses TRBV4-3 and TRBJ2-1; D call uncertain. V shed 0 bases and J shed 7 bases, with 10 bases lying between them. The CDR3 is made up of 14 amino acids. Germline V lookup: CDR1 LGHNA, CDR2 YSLEER. CDR3 coding DNA: TGCGCCAGCAGCCAAGACCCCAGTGGAAATGAGCAGTTCTTC. Amino acids: CASSQDPSGNEQFF.

This clonotype was found a few times. V gene TRBV4-3 combines with J gene TRBJ2-2; TRBD2 matches 12 bases. With V trimmed by 1 base and J by 7 bases, 7 bases remained unmatched. CDR1 is LGHNA, CDR2 YSLEER, per germline. This CDR3 is built from 17 residues. The CDR3 coding sequence is TGCGCCAGCAGCCAAGGGCTAGCGGGGGGGCCAGGCGGGGAGCTGTTTTTT. Amino acid sequence: CASSQGLAGGPGGELFF.

The chain joins TRBV19 to TRBJ2-2; 8 bases line up with TRBD1. This CDR3 contains 16 residues. The germline CDR1 and CDR2 sequences are LNHDA and SQIVND (reference sequence). The V and J ends lost 3 bases and 3 bases, in that order; junction bases with no gene match: 6. For the CDR3, the DNA is TGTGCCAGTAGTATCCCCGGGACAGGATACACCGGGGAGCTGTTTTTT. Translation: CASSIPGTGYTGELFF.

The J gene is TRBJ2-7, the V gene TRBV4-3; 8 bases fit TRBD1. Germline V gives CDR1 LGHNA, CDR2 YSLEER. This CDR3 spans 16 amino acids. V gave up 1 base and J gave up 1 base; unmatched junction bases: 6. The CDR3 loop reads CASSQGPGGVSYEQYF. CDR3 DNA sequence: TGCGCCAGCAGCCAAGGGCCAGGGGGCGTTTCCTACGAGCAGTACTTC.

This sequence joins TRBV25-1 and TRBJ2-7; D might be TRBD1 or TRBD2, each matching 5 bases. In germline, CDR1 is MGHDK, CDR2 SYGVNS. The V gene lost 1 base and the J gene lost 3 bases, with 13 bases spanning the gap. The CDR3 consists of 15 residues. The CDR3 DNA reads TGTGCCAGCAGTGAATCAGGAGGTGGGGGCTACGAGCAGTACTTC. It specifies CASSESGGGGYEQYF.

Only a few counts were recorded for this clonotype. The V and J genes are TRBV6-6 and TRBJ2-3; 10 bases are shared with TRBD1. The CDR3 is 17 residues long. Germline trimming cut 2 bases from V and 5 bases from J; bases unmatched to any gene: 10. The germline gives CDR1 MNHNY, CDR2 SVGAGI (reference sequence). The CDR3 DNA is TGTGCCAGCAGTTACATTGGGACAGGGGAGGAAAAAGATACGCAGTATTTT. This translates into CASSYIGTGEEKDTQYF.

This clonotype was recorded a few times. The chain has TRBV7-9 and TRBJ1-4; D ambiguous. This CDR3 has 16 amino acids. V was cut by 5 bases and J by 0 bases, with 13 bases left in between. Per germline, CDR1 SEHNR and CDR2 FQNEAQ (reference sequence). CDR3 sequence reads: CASSAILVATNEKLFF. In DNA, the CDR3 is TGTGCCAGCAGCGCAATTCTTGTTGCAACTAATGAAAAACTGTTTTTT.

The rearrangement uses TRBV19 and TRBJ2-1; D tentatively fits TRBD1 or TRBD2 (6 bases each). V lost 4 bases and J 3 bases, leaving 13 bases between the germline ends. The CDR3 spans 15 residues. Germline CDR1 LNHDA, CDR2 SQIVND (reference sequence). The CDR3 bases are TGTGCCAGTAGTAGAGGAGGGGGAGACTACAATGAGCAGTTCTTC. This sequence encodes CASSRGGGDYNEQFF.

This clonotype was seen a few times. The genes are TRBV12-3 or TRBV12-4 and TRBJ2-5; D perhaps matches TRBD2 (6 bases). V was pared by 3 bases and J by 5 bases, with 13 bases between. The CDR3 runs 14 residues. The CDR3 sequence: CASSFLSSAETQYF. CDR3 bases: TGTGCCAGCAGTTTTTTGTCTAGCGCGGAGACCCAGTACTTC.

The rearrangement joins TRBV20-1 to TRBJ2-7; 10 bases fit TRBD1. This CDR3 comprises 15 residues. The germline V gene encodes CDR1 DFQATT and CDR2 SNEGSKA (reference sequence). The junction had 8 bases not matched to a gene; V was cut back by 6 bases and J by 0 bases. CDR3 amino acids: CSAHGTGVGSYEQYF. The CDR3 DNA follows: TGCAGTGCCCACGGGACAGGGGTCGGCTCCTACGAGCAGTACTTC.

The chain carries TRBV7-9 and TRBJ1-1, with D uncertain. CDR3 length equals 15 residues. Trimming pared 1 base from V and 4 bases from J, leaving 13 bases between. Germline V gene data show CDR1 as SEHNR and CDR2 as FQNEAQ (reference sequence). DNA of the CDR3: TGTGCCAGCAGCTTAGGTCACCCCGGAGGCACTGAAGCTTTCTTT. Translating it yields CASSLGHPGGTEAFF.

The rearrangement uses TRBV7-9 and TRBJ2-2; maybe TRBD1 (6 bases). The V and J ends lost 3 bases and 6 bases respectively, with 14 bases between them. The CDR3 runs 15 residues. CDR1 and CDR2 (germline): SEHNR, FQNEAQ (reference sequence). The CDR3 reads CASSLRVQGSGELFF. Written as DNA, the CDR3 is TGTGCCAGCAGCTTGCGGGTGCAGGGGTCCGGGGAGCTGTTTTTT.